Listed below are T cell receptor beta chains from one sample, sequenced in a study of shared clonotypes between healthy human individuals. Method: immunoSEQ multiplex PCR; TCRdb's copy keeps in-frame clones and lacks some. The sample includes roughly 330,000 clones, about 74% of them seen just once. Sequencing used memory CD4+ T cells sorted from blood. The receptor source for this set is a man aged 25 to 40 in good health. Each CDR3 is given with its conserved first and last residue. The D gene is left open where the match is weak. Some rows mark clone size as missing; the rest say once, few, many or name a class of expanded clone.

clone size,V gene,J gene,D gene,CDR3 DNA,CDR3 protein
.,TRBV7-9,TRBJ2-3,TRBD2,TGTGCCAGCAGCCTACCGGGACTAGCGGTCTCAGATACGCAGTATTTT,CASSLPGLAVSDTQYF
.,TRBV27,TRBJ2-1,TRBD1,TGTGCCAGCAGGAGGGACAGGGTAAAGGATGAGCAGTTCTTC,CASRRDRVKDEQFF
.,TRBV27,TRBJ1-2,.,TGTGCCAGCACGGCGGGCTATGGCTACACCTTC,CASTAGYGYTF
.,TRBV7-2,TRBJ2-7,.,TGTGCCAGCAGCTTAAGGCTAGGGACCTACGAGCAGTACTTC,CASSLRLGTYEQYF
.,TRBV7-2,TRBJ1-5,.,TGTGCCAGCAGCTTAGCGGTGGGTCAGCCCCAGCATTTT,CASSLAVGQPQHF
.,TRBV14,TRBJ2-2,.,TGTGCCAGCAGCCAAGATCACGGGGGGCTGAACACCGGGGAGCTGTTTTTT,CASSQDHGGLNTGELFF
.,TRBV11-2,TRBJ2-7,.,TGTGCCAGCAGCACCCAAAACGAGCAGTACTTC,CASSTQNEQYF
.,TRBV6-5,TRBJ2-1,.,TGTGCCAGCAGTTACTGGGACTCCTACAATGAGCAGTTCTTC,CASSYWDSYNEQFF
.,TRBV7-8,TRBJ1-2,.,TGTGCCAGCAGCCCCTTCCCGCGACAGGCGGAATACACCTTC,CASSPFPRQAEYTF
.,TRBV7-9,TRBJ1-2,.,TGTGCCAGCAGCCTTGGACAGATAGGCTATGGCTACACCTTC,CASSLGQIGYGYTF
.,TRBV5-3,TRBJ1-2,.,TGTGCCAGAAGCTTAGACTATGGGATCAACTATGGCTACACCTTC,CARSLDYGINYGYTF
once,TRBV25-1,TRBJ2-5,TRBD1,TGTGCCAGCAGTGGGACAGGAAAAGAGACCCAGTACTTC,CASSGTGKETQYF
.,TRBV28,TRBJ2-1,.,TGTGCCAGCCGCCCCTCACTCCGCAGCACCACCTACAATGAGCAGTTCTTC,CASRPSLRSTTYNEQFF
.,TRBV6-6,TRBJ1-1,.,TGTGCCAGCAGTGGGCAGGTACCCCCGGACACTGAAGCTTTCTTT,CASSGQVPPDTEAFF
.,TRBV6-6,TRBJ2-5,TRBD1,TGTGCCAGCAGTCAAACAGGGGCCCAGTACTTC,CASSQTGAQYF
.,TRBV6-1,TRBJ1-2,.,TGTGCCAGCAGTGAAGCGGGCAGAAACTATGGCTACACCTTC,CASSEAGRNYGYTF
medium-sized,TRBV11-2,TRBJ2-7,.,TGTGACCCCAAGGGGACTTACGAGCAGTACTTC,CDPKGTYEQYF
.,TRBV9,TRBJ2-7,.,TGTGCCAGCAGCGGACAGGTTGGCTCCTACGAGCAGTACTTC,CASSGQVGSYEQYF
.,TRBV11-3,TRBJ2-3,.,TGTGCCAGCAGTCGTAACTCAGAGGGAGATACGCAGTATTTT,CASSRNSEGDTQYF
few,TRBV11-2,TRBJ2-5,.,TGTGCCAGCAGCTTAGATTTCGGACCAGGAGAAGAGACCCAGTACTTC,CASSLDFGPGEETQYF
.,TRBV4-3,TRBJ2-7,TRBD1,TGCGCCAGCAGCCACCAAACCACAGGGACAGGGATCCCCTACGAGCAGTACTTC,CASSHQTTGTGIPYEQYF
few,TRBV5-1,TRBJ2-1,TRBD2,TGCGCCAGCAGCTTGGTTGCGGGAGGTCCGCTAGGTGAGCAGTTCTTC,CASSLVAGGPLGEQFF
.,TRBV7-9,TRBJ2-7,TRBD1,TGTGCCAGCAGCTTAGGTGGGACAGCGGCCTACGAGCAGTACTTC,CASSLGGTAAYEQYF
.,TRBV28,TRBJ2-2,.,TGTGCCAGCAGTACGGGGGGCAGCACCGGGGAGCTGTTTTTT,CASSTGGSTGELFF
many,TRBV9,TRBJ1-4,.,TGTGCCAGCAGCGCGAGCCAGGATAGTTCTGAAAAACTGTTTTTT,CASSASQDSSEKLFF
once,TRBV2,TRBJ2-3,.,TGTGCCAGCAGTGAACAGAGAAGCAACACAGATACGCAGTATTTT,CASSEQRSNTDTQYF
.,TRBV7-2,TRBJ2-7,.,TGTGCCAGCAGCTCCAGGGTTGGGGCCTACGAGCAGTACTTC,CASSSRVGAYEQYF
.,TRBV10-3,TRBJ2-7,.,TGTGCCATCAGTGTAGCAACTAGTAGCTACGAGCAGTACTTC,CAISVATSSYEQYF
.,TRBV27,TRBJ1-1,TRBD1,TGTGCCAGCAGGAGGACAGGGGAGAACACTGAAGCTTTCTTT,CASRRTGENTEAFF
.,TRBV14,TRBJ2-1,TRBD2,TGTGCCAGCAGCCAAGATCGAAAGGGCGGGAGAAGGGATGAGCAGTTCTTC,CASSQDRKGGRRDEQFF
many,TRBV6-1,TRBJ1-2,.,TGTGCCAGCAGTGAAAGGAGGAACTATGGCTACACCTTC,CASSERRNYGYTF
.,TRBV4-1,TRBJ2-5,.,TGCGCCAGCAGCCTTACAGGGATGGAGACCCAGTACTTC,CASSLTGMETQYF
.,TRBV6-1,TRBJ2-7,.,TGTGCCAGCAGCCCAACATCCTACGAGCAGTACTTC,CASSPTSYEQYF